This T cell receptor beta chain was captured in a study of blood T cell repertoires in COVID-19. Background on the study: The United States, Italy and Spain provided the acute and convalescent COVID-19 samples.

The J segment lost 7 bases and the V segment lost 0 bases, leaving 12 bases of the junction unmatched. The CDR3 covers 18 residues. The germline gives CDR1 LGHNA, CDR2 YNFKEQ. Participants in the exposed group had met a COVID-19 case in the 2 weeks before joining the study. This clone was observed a handful of times. The data were produced by immunoSEQ multiplex PCR, yet TCRdb's version contains in-frame clones alone and is incomplete. This table holds approximately 260,000 clones, about 88% found once. This chain uses TRBV4-2 with TRBJ2-2, with TRBD2 identical over 9 bases. Sequenced input: PBMCs or T cells enriched from blood (not recorded which). The sequence came from a woman aged 50 to 60 who had been exposed to COVID-19. CDR3 sequence (DNA): TGTGCCAGCAGCCAAGAAGTGGTAGTAGCGGGGGCGATCGGGGAGCTGTTTTTT. Its translation is CASSQEVVVAGAIGELFF.